The source of this T cell receptor (beta chain) is a study of cytomegalovirus exposure and HLA in healthy donors. This CDR3 spans 17 amino acids. CDR1 and CDR2 from the germline V gene are SGHAT and FQDESV (reference sequence). The V segment lost 1 base and the J segment 4 bases; nucleotides outside the gene matches: 9. The PCR was carried out with 60 Vbeta primers and 13 Jbeta primers. TCRdb keeps only in-frame clones here, not all; method: immunoSEQ multiplex PCR. This table holds around 170,000 clones, 77% found once. On this clone itself: Its antigen remains unknown.

Regarding the study as a whole: It emerged from a later analysis that several of the most significant clusters appeared to be linked to common viral pathogens. Segments of the TCR beta V type were, in most cases, productive about 87% or about 30% of the time in an earlier analysis.

The chain joins TRBV11-1 to TRBJ2-1, with 8 bases aligning to TRBD1. This TCR was recovered from a man between 18 and 35 years old in good health and CMV-seronegative. Sample: PBMCs. In nucleotides, the CDR3 is TGTGCCAGCAGCTTAGAGCCGGTGACAGGGGTTTACAATGAGCAGTTCTTC. Its protein is CASSLEPVTGVYNEQFF.